This TCR beta chain was documented in a study of blood T cells in healthy people across ages. Per individual sample, total RNA of at least 5.5 micrograms was extracted. PCR was performed a second time for about 6 to 12 cycles using a sample-barcoded 5' primer and a J-beta primer mix. Each CDR3 protein is one row after TCRdb ran MiXCR on the 5' RACE reads. This table has about 1.4 million distinct CDR3 sequences, approximately 63% appearing once. There are 14 residues in the CDR3. Trimming shortened V by 0 bases and J by 3 bases, and 8 bases separated the two germline ends. Germline V CDR1 and CDR2: MGHRA, YSYEKL.

The chain is built from TRBV4-1 and TRBJ1-1, with D uncertain. The sample comprised blood. This clonotype was sampled from a man in his late teens or twenties in good health. The CDR3 here is CASSQDSIYTEAFF. For the CDR3, the DNA is TGCGCCAGCAGCCAAGACAGTATATACACTGAAGCTTTCTTT.